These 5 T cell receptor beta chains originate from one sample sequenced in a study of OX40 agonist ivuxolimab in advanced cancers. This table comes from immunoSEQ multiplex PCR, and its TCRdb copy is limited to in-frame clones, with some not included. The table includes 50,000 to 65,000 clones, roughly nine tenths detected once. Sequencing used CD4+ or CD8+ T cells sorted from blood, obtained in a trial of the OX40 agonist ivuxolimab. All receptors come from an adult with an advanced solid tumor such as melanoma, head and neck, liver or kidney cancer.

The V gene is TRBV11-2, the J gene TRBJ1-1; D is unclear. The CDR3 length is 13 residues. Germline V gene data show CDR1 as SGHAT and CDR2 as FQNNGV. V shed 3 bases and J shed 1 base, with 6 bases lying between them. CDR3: CASSFAGNTEAFF. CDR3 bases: TGTGCCAGCAGCTTTGCAGGGAACACTGAAGCTTTCTTT.

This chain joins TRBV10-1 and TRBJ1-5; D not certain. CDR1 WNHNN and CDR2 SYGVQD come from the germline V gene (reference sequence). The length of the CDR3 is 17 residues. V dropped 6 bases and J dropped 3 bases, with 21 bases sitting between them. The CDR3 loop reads CASRDPSRPSPNQPQHF. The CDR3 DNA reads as TGCGCCAGCAGGGACCCCAGTAGACCCTCACCCAATCAGCCCCAGCATTTT.

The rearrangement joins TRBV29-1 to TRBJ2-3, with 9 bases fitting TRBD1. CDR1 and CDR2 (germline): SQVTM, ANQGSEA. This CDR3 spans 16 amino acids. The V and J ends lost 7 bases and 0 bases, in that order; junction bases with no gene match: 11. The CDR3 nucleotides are TGCAGCGCCGGGACAGGGAGGGGACAGAGCACAGATACGCAGTATTTT. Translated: CSAGTGRGQSTDTQYF.

CDR3: CASSPAAGRAGELFF. The CDR3 DNA sequence: TGTGCCAGCTCACCAGCGGCAGGGAGGGCCGGGGAGCTGTTTTTT. V usage is TRBV18 and J usage is TRBJ2-2, with 7 bases fitting TRBD2. V shed 2 bases and J 6 bases; nucleotides not matched to a gene: 6. This CDR3 is built from 15 residues. CDR1 is KGHSH and CDR2 is LQKENI in the germline V gene.

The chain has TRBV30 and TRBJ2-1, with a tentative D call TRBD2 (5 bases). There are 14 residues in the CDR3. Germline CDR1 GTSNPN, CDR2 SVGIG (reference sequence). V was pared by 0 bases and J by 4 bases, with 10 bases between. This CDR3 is CAWSVAVAYNEQFF. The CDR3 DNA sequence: TGTGCCTGGAGTGTAGCGGTCGCTTACAATGAGCAGTTCTTC.